Listed here are 27 T cell receptor beta chains from one sample, sequenced in a study of shared clonotypes between healthy human individuals. The method was immunoSEQ multiplex PCR; TCRdb's version includes in-frame clones alone and lacks a portion of them. The sample lists 2 million or so clones; approximately 94% were seen once. The naive CD8 fraction comprised CD45RO-negative cells positively selected for CCR7 and excluded terminally differentiated effector memory CD45RA+ cells. The sequenced material came from naive CD8+ T cells sorted from blood. Receptors were obtained from a young man in good health.

CDR3 coding DNA: TGCGCCAGCAGCCCCGGACTGTCGGCCGCCGGGGAGCTGTTTTTT. It encodes CASSPGLSAAGELFF. The chain recombines TRBV4-1 with TRBJ2-2; tentatively, D is TRBD2 (5 bases). V gave up 4 bases and J gave up 6 bases, with 15 bases separating them. CDR1 is MGHRA and CDR2 is YSYEKL in the germline V gene. The CDR3 has 15 amino acids.

The chain uses TRBV5-6 and TRBJ2-7; D not certain. The V gene's germline CDR1 is SGHDT and CDR2 YYEEEE. Trimming stripped 0 bases from V and 3 bases from J, with 7 bases between. This CDR3 is built from 13 residues. CDR3 loop: CASSLDEHYEQYF. DNA for the CDR3: TGTGCCAGCAGCTTGGACGAGCACTACGAGCAGTACTTC.

This rearrangement joins TRBV4-1 to TRBJ2-7, with D unclear. V lost 8 bases, J lost 0 bases, and 11 bases lay in between. The CDR3 runs to 13 residues. CDR1 and CDR2 from the germline V gene are MGHRA and YSYEKL. CDR3 residues: CASAADSSYEQYF. The DNA for the CDR3 is TGCGCCAGCGCAGCTGATAGCTCCTACGAGCAGTACTTC.

This chain joins TRBV7-2 and TRBJ2-2; 11 bases fit TRBD2. The V and J ends lost 5 bases and 4 bases, in that order; junction bases with no gene match: 9. Germline values: CDR1 SGHTA, CDR2 FQGNSA. CDR3 size: 17 residues. CDR3: CASSPRLAGIVTGELFF. The CDR3 DNA reads as TGTGCCAGCAGCCCGAGACTAGCGGGAATTGTCACCGGGGAGCTGTTTTTT.

In regard to this clone: This sample also contains other DNA sequences that code for the same CDR3. As DNA, the CDR3 is TGTGCCAGCAGTTTGCGAGGCGATGAGCAGTTCTTC. Its protein product is CASSLRGDEQFF. The chain joins TRBV27 to TRBJ2-1; no clear D. CDR1 and CDR2 (germline): MNHEY, SMNVEV (reference sequence). The length of the CDR3 is 12 residues. Trimming pared 3 bases from V and 8 bases from J, leaving 8 bases between.

This chain uses TRBV7-6 with TRBJ2-2; 9 bases are a match to TRBD2. The V segment lost 5 bases and the J segment 7 bases; nucleotides outside the gene matches: 11. This CDR3 has 16 residues. Germline V gives CDR1 SGHVS, CDR2 FNYEAQ. CDR3: CASSPLAGGPGGELFF. In DNA form, the CDR3 reads TGTGCCAGCAGCCCACTGGCGGGAGGGCCGGGCGGGGAGCTGTTTTTT.

The V call is TRBV13, the J call TRBJ1-3; no clear D. Germline CDR1 is PRHDT and CDR2 is FYEKMQ (reference sequence). This CDR3 comprises 13 residues. Trimming left V 3 bases short and J 3 bases short, with 6 bases between. The CDR3 sequence is CASSFLDGNTIYF. Here the CDR3 DNA reads TGTGCCAGCAGCTTTCTGGATGGAAACACCATATATTTT.

This clone was observed a single time. V is TRBV2 and J is TRBJ1-5; 9 nucleotides align to TRBD1. Losses at the gene ends were 5 bases for V and 4 bases for J; bases not matched to a gene: 6. The CDR3 has 15 amino acids. Looked up from germline, CDR1 is SNHLY and CDR2 is FYNNEI. CDR3 sequence reads: CASSPGQGWNQPQHF. The DNA of the CDR3 is TGTGCCAGCAGTCCTGGACAGGGGTGGAATCAGCCCCAGCATTTT.

The chain uses TRBV28 and TRBJ1-5; no firm D call. This CDR3 spans 14 amino acids. Trimming removed 5 bases at V and 0 bases at J, with 8 bases between. Per germline, CDR1 MDHEN and CDR2 SYDVKM. CDR3 nucleotide sequence: TGTGCCAGCAGTCACGGAGATAGCAATCAGCCCCAGCATTTT. It encodes CASSHGDSNQPQHF.

The chain employs TRBV7-2 and TRBJ2-2, with D possibly TRBD2 on 5 matching bases. CDR1 and CDR2 (germline): SGHTA, FQGNSA. The CDR3 spans 15 residues. Trimming pared 5 bases from V and 6 bases from J, leaving 16 bases between. CDR3: CASSGHPRGPGELFF. The CDR3 nucleotides read TGTGCCAGCAGCGGGCACCCTCGGGGTCCCGGGGAGCTGTTTTTT.

This clone has only a few counts. This rearrangement joins TRBV29-1 to TRBJ1-2, with D possibly being TRBD1 (5 bases). The CDR3 sequence is 13 residues long. Trimming cost V 1 base and J 4 bases, with 10 bases left between them. The germline V gene has CDR1 SQVTM and CDR2 ANQGSEA. The CDR3 sequence is CSVEGQLIYGYTF. The CDR3 DNA sequence: TGCAGCGTTGAAGGACAGCTAATCTATGGCTACACCTTC.

V usage is TRBV14 and J usage is TRBJ2-2, with TRBD1 matching over 8 bases. V shed 1 base and J 7 bases; nucleotides not matched to a gene: 8. Germline CDR1 reads SGHDN; CDR2 reads FVKESK. The length of the CDR3 is 16 residues. In DNA, the CDR3 is TGTGCCAGCAGCCAAGTTCGGACAGGGCTCCTCGGGGAGCTGTTTTTT. Amino acid sequence: CASSQVRTGLLGELFF.

The chain uses TRBV7-2 and TRBJ2-3; the match to TRBD2 covers 7 bases. J was trimmed by 2 bases and V by 0 bases; bases with no gene match: 2. Per the germline V gene, CDR1 is SGHTA and CDR2 is FQGNSA. This CDR3 has 15 residues. The chain's CDR3 is CASSLAGGYTDTQYF. CDR3 nucleotides: TGTGCCAGCAGCTTAGCGGGGGGGTACACAGATACGCAGTATTTT.

V gene TRBV6-5 combines with J gene TRBJ1-6; D ambiguous. The CDR3 runs 14 residues. Per the germline V gene, CDR1 is MNHEY and CDR2 is SVGAGI. Trimming stripped 0 bases from V and 9 bases from J, with 9 bases between. Here the CDR3 reads CASSYSGNGSPLHF. The DNA for the CDR3 is TGTGCCAGCAGTTACTCAGGGAACGGTTCACCCCTCCACTTT.

The chain links TRBV11-2 to TRBJ1-1, with D hard to call. V shed 5 bases and J shed 7 bases, with 5 bases lying between them. Germline CDR1 and CDR2: SGHAT and FQNNGV. CDR3 length equals 10 residues. CDR3 in amino acids: CASSNLEAFF. In DNA, the CDR3 is TGTGCCAGCAGCAACCTTGAAGCTTTCTTT.

The CDR3 DNA sequence: TGCAGCGCCAGGAGACAGGGGGCTCTAGGCTACACCTTC. Its protein product is CSARRQGALGYTF. J is TRBJ1-2 and V is TRBV29-1, with TRBD1 identical over 10 bases. From germline, CDR1 is SQVTM and CDR2 ANQGSEA. The CDR3 has 13 residues. J was trimmed by 8 bases and V by 7 bases; bases with no gene match: 10. Looking up the rest from reference TRBV29-1 and TRBJ1-2 gives the full variable domain: SAVISQKPSRDICQRGTSLTIQCQVDSQVTMMFWYRQQPGQSLTLIATANQGSEATYESGFVIDKFPISRPNLTFSTLTVSNMSPEDSSIYLCSARRQGALGYTFGSGTRLTVV.

This clone was counted once. This sequence joins TRBV11-2 and TRBJ2-7; D could derive from TRBD1 or TRBD2 (5 bases each). The CDR3 is made up of 15 amino acids. CDR1 SGHAT and CDR2 FQNNGV come from the germline V gene. The V gene lost 5 bases and the J gene lost 3 bases, with 17 bases spanning the gap. CDR3 protein: CASSHGTDPYYEQYF. CDR3 nucleotides: TGTGCCAGCAGCCACGGGACCGATCCCTACTACGAGCAGTACTTC.

The genes are TRBV7-9 and TRBJ1-2; 10 bases line up with TRBD1. Germline trimming cut 5 bases from V and 8 bases from J; bases unmatched to any gene: 5. The CDR3 has 13 amino acids. The V gene's germline CDR1 is SEHNR and CDR2 FQNEAQ (reference sequence). CDR3: CASSPGTGVGYTF. For the CDR3, the DNA is TGTGCCAGCAGCCCCGGGACAGGGGTGGGCTACACCTTC.

This rearrangement joins TRBV2 to TRBJ2-2; D might be TRBD1 (6 bases). Germline values: CDR1 SNHLY, CDR2 FYNNEI. This CDR3 comprises 13 residues. The V end was cut by 11 bases, the J end by 6 bases, with 16 bases between. The CDR3 region is CASLEGVAGELFF. CDR3 bases: TGTGCCTCCCTAGAGGGGGTTGCCGGGGAGCTGTTTTTT.

About this clone itself: A much more abundant neighbour one base away suggests this may be a read error. The chain joins TRBV5-4 to TRBJ1-1, with D perhaps TRBD1 (5 bases). Trimming cost V 4 bases and J 8 bases, with 9 bases left between them. The CDR3 extends over 11 amino acids. Germline V gene data show CDR1 as SGHNT and CDR2 as YYREEE (reference sequence). The CDR3 region has the DNA TGTGCCAGCAGCAACGACAGAGAAGCTTTCTTT. This sequence encodes CASSNDREAFF.

V gene TRBV28 combines with J gene TRBJ2-2, with D unclear. This CDR3 is 12 amino acids long. Germline CDR1 reads MDHEN; CDR2 reads SYDVKM. Trimming removed 5 bases at V and 8 bases at J, with 9 bases between. The CDR3 region has the DNA TGTGCCAGCAGTCCCAAAATGGGGGAGCTGTTTTTT. Translating gives CASSPKMGELFF.

V usage is TRBV6-5 and J usage is TRBJ1-2; 9 bases fit TRBD1. V trimming: 5 bases; J trimming: 9 bases; junction bases outside the gene matches: 10. The CDR3 length is 14 residues. CDR1 is MNHEY, CDR2 SVGAGI, per germline. The CDR3 spells CASSPRMTGGSYTF. The CDR3 nucleotides are TGTGCCAGCAGTCCTAGAATGACAGGGGGAAGCTACACCTTC.

In nucleotides, the CDR3 is TGTGCCAGCAGCCAAGATCAGGACGAGCAGTACTTC. Translating gives CASSQDQDEQYF. The rearrangement uses TRBV4-2 and TRBJ2-7; no clear D. V lost 0 bases, J lost 5 bases, and 5 bases lay in between. Germline V CDR1 and CDR2: LGHNA, YNFKEQ. CDR3 length: 12 residues.

The gene calls are TRBV27 and TRBJ1-1; D gene uncertain. This CDR3 region has 14 residues. Deletions cut 6 bases from V and 6 bases from J, with 17 bases between. The germline V gene has CDR1 MNHEY and CDR2 SMNVEV (reference sequence). The CDR3 loop is CASSSLDRRSEAFF. DNA for the CDR3: TGTGCCAGCAGCTCCTTAGATAGGAGGTCTGAAGCTTTCTTT.

The chain carries TRBV5-1 and TRBJ2-7, with D uncertain. Looked up from germline, CDR1 is SGHRS and CDR2 is YFSETQ. The CDR3 runs to 13 residues. The ends were cut back, 4 bases at V and 0 bases at J, with 8 bases in the middle. The CDR3 coding sequence is TGCGCCAGCAGCCTGACCTACTCCTACGAGCAGTACTTC. It encodes CASSLTYSYEQYF. Filled out from reference TRBV5-1 and TRBJ2-7, the complete variable domain reads KAGVTQTPRYLIKTRGQQVTLSCSPISGHRSVSWYQQTPGQGLQFLFEYFSETQRNKGNFPGRFSGRQFSNSRSEMNVSTLELGDSALYLCASSLTYSYEQYFGPGTRLTVT.

V usage is TRBV13 and J usage is TRBJ2-2; D call uncertain. This CDR3 is built from 13 residues. Trimming took off 3 bases at V and 8 bases at J, with 10 bases between the two ends. The germline V gene encodes CDR1 PRHDT and CDR2 FYEKMQ (reference sequence). Here the CDR3 DNA reads TGTGCCAGCAGCTTGCGACCGTCAGGGGAGCTGTTTTTT. Amino acids: CASSLRPSGELFF. Filled out from reference TRBV13 and TRBJ2-2, the complete variable domain reads AAGVIQSPRHLIKEKRETATLKCYPIPRHDTVYWYQQGPGQDPQFLISFYEKMQSDKGSIPDRFSAQQFSDYHSELNMSSLELGDSALYFCASSLRPSGELFFGEGSRLTVL.

Of note for this clone: The same CDR3 also results from other DNA sequences found in this sample. The chain is built from TRBV10-3 and TRBJ2-5, with D tentatively TRBD2 (6 bases). CDR3 length: 12 residues. Germline V gene lookup returns CDR1 ENHRY and CDR2 SYGVKD. V dropped 4 bases and J dropped 3 bases, with 6 bases sitting between them. This chain's CDR3 is CAISGGEETQYF. CDR3 bases: TGTGCCATCAGTGGCGGGGAAGAGACCCAGTACTTC.